This T cell receptor (beta chain) comes out of a study of blood T cell repertoires in COVID-19. Study background: Samples came from the United States, Italy and Spain, spanning acute and convalescent COVID-19.

Trimming stripped 3 bases from V and 0 bases from J, with 8 bases between. Germline-derived CDR1 and CDR2 are SEHNR and FQNEAQ (reference sequence). The CDR3 is 14 amino acids. The method was immunoSEQ multiplex PCR; TCRdb's version includes in-frame clones alone and lacks a portion of them. Among some 200,000 clones listed, roughly 89% were seen once. V is TRBV7-9 and J is TRBJ1-1, with D hard to call. Material for sequencing was peripheral blood. The source of this sequence is a man aged 18-30 years with active or convalescent COVID-19. The DNA of the CDR3 is TGTGCCAGCAGCTTTTTCACAATGAACACTGAAGCTTTCTTT. Protein sequence: CASSFFTMNTEAFF.